This TCR beta chain appears in the sequencing data of a study of blood T cell repertoires in COVID-19 (dated by TCRdb to the early 2020s). With regard to the full study: Collaborator samples came from the United States, Italy and Spain and covered acute and convalescent phases of COVID-19. The samples were drawn from the first 160 participants of the ongoing ImmuneRACE study and from over a thousand subjects provided by 6 global collaborators. The repertoires were released in a freely available public database intended as a resource for research on the immune response to SARS-CoV-2. Nearly every sample came with metadata listing a de-identified subject ID, COVID-19 status, age in years and sex. Subjects who had been exposed to COVID-19, were actively infected with it, or had recovered from it provided the deeply sampled blood TCRbeta repertoires that made up the dataset. The prospective study material was composed of cDNA or gDNA derived from T cells, B-cell-depleted T cells, or PBMCs. Where HLA class I and class II types were available, the types were taken from metadata supplied by the sample provider, not from assay-based typing.

Participants in the prospective study were enrolled through a virtual design, were aged 18 to 89 years, and lived in roughly 26 United States geographic areas. In the prospective study, participants were assigned to cohorts based on the clinical history participants reported in a screening survey and a study questionnaire. For ImmuneRACE Cohort 3, a participant was defined as recovered based on two consecutive negative NP/OP PCR tests, clearance by a healthcare professional, or resolution of symptoms. In the prospective study, mobile phlebotomists collected whole blood, serum and a nasopharyngeal or oropharyngeal swab from each participant. Additional blood draws and questionnaires over an approximately 2-month period could optionally be provided by prospective study participants. Before DNA extraction, prospective study blood samples were shipped either frozen or at room temperature. In regard to this clone: Its antigen specificity is not known. Nothing much larger sits one base from this clone, and base qualities are not available.

What the research found in general, with its limitations: How much clinical and demographic metadata was included differed by source and by participant, and the metadata was provided uncurated.

According to the germline V gene, CDR1 reads SGHRS and CDR2 reads YFSETQ. The cysteine opens and the phenylalanine closes a CDR3 of 14 amino acids. The sequence is cut down to CDR3 DNA, 42 bases in frame from base 1. Clipping removes 5 bases from V and 9 bases from J, with 10 as the unmatched junction base count. The immunoSEQ Assay, a bias-controlled multiplex PCR, was used to amplify TCRbeta CDR3 regions from genomic DNA. Per the original workflow: Nucleated cell counts per sample were estimated from amplification of reference gene primers within the assay. To quantify the absolute abundance of each unique TCRbeta CDR3 rearrangement, sequence reads were collapsed and filtered. Productive Simpson clonality was computed per sample as the square root of Simpson's diversity index over productive rearrangements. The source is immuneACCESS, and TCRdb retained only in-frame sequences with V and J called. Part of the clones is not carried over; for the studies checked, unresolved V genes explain less than half of this, and the remainder is unexplained. That table supplies the V and J calls and clone size; D and trimming were determined from the DNA. The sample table lists approximately 200,000 clones, 75% to 90% of them with a count of one. In total, the top ten clones hold about 2.2% of the sample.

The sequence is built from TRBV5-1 and TRBJ2-1, with TRBD2 identical over 8 junction bases. The clonotype originates from a woman in her thirties who had recovered from COVID-19. Input material: PBMCs or T cells enriched from blood (not recorded which). The CDR3 has the sequence CASRGELAGSEQFF. The nucleotides read TGCGCCAGCAGGGGTGAATTAGCGGGGAGTGAGCAGTTCTTC.